The T cell receptor beta chain described here comes from a study of blood T cell repertoires in COVID-19. The wider study: The United States, Italy and Spain supplied acute and convalescent COVID-19 samples.

Patients at the Seattle site were enrolled during active infection and followed longitudinally. This CDR3 region has 13 residues. The V end lost 1 base, the J end lost 0 bases, and 3 bases lay between the germline ends. Per germline, CDR1 KGHSH and CDR2 LQKENI. The repertoire was sequenced with immunoSEQ multiplex PCR; TCRdb's copy has only in-frame clones and lacks some. The table has 300,000 or so clones, roughly 90% seen once. About this clone itself: Other DNA sequences in this sample translate to the same CDR3.

The sequencing input was peripheral blood. The genes are TRBV18 and TRBJ1-1, with D hard to call. This receptor was obtained from a woman aged 25 to 39 with COVID-19, enrolled during active disease. CDR3 region: CASSPLLNTEAFF. The CDR3 DNA sequence: TGTGCCAGCTCACCACTATTGAACACTGAAGCTTTCTTT.